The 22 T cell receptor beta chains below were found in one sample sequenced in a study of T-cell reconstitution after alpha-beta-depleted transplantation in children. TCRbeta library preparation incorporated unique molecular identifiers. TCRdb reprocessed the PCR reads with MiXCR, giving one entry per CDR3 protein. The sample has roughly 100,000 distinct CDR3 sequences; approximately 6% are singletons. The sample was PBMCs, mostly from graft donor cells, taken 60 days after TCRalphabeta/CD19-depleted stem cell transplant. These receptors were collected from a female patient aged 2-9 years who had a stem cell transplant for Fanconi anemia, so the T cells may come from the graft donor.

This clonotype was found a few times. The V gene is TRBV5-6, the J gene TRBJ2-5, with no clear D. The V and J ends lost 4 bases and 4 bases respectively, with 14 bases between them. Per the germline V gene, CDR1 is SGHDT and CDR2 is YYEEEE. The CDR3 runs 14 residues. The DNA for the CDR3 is TGTGCCAGCAGCAAGCCGCGCGGTCCAGAGACCCAGTACTTC. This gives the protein CASSKPRGPETQYF.

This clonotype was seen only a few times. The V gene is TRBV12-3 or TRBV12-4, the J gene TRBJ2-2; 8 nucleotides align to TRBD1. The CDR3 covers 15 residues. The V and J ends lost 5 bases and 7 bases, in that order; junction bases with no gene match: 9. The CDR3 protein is CASSHPPGGLGELFF. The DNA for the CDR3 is TGTGCCAGCAGTCACCCCCCAGGGGGCCTCGGGGAGCTGTTTTTT.

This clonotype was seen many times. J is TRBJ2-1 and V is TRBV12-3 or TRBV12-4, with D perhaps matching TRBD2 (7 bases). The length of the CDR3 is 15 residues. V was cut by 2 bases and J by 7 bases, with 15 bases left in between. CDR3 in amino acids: CASSLRGGGGNEQFF. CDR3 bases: TGTGCCAGCAGTTTAAGAGGGGGGGGCGGGAATGAGCAGTTCTTC.

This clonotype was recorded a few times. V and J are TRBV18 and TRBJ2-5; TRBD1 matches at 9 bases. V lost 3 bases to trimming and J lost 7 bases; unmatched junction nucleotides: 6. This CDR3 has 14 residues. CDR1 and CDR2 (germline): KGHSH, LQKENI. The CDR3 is CASSPRTGEATQYF. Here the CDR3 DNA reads TGTGCCAGCTCACCCAGGACAGGGGAGGCGACCCAGTACTTC.

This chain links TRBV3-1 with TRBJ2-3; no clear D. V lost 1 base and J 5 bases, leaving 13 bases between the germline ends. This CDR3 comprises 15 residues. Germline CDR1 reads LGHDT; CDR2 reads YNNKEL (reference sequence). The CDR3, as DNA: TGTGCCAGCAGCCAAGCCCACCCCTTGTTAGATACGCAGTATTTT. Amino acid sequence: CASSQAHPLLDTQYF.

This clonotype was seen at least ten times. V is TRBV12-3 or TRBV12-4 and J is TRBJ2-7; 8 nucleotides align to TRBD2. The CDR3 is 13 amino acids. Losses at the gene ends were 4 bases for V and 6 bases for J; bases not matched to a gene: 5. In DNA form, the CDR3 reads TGTGCCAGCAGTTGGCGGGGGGCGGGCGAGCAGTACTTC. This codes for CASSWRGAGEQYF.

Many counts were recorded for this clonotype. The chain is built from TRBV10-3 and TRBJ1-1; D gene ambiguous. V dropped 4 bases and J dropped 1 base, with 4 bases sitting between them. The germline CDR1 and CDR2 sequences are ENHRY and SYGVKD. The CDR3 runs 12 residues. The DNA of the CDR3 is TGTGCCATCAGTGGTACGAACACTGAAGCTTTCTTT. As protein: CAISGTNTEAFF.

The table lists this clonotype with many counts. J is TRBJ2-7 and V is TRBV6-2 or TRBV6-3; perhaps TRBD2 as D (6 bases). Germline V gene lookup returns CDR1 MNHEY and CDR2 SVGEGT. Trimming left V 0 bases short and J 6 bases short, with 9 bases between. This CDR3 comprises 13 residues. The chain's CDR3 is CASSYSTRAEQYF. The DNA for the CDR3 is TGTGCCAGCAGTTACTCGACTAGGGCCGAGCAGTACTTC.

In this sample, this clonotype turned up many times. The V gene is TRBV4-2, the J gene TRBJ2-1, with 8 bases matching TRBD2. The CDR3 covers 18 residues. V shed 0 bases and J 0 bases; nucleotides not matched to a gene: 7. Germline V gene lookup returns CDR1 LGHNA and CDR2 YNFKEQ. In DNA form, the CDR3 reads TGTGCCAGCAGCCAAGAAGGTAGCGGGGTGGGCTCCTACAATGAGCAGTTCTTC. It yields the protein CASSQEGSGVGSYNEQFF.

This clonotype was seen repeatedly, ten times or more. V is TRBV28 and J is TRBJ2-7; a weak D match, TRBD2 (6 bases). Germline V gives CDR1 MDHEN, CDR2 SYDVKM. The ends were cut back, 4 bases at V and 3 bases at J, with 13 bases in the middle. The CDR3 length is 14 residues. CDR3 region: CASSSSGGDYEQYF. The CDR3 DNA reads TGTGCCAGCAGTTCATCCGGGGGTGACTACGAGCAGTACTTC.

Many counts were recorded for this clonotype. CDR3: CASSIRTVSGYTF. Written as DNA, the CDR3 is TGTGCCAGTAGTATCAGGACAGTATCCGGCTACACCTTC. This chain joins TRBV19 and TRBJ1-2, with D perhaps matching TRBD1 (6 bases). Germline V CDR1 and CDR2: LNHDA, SQIVND (reference sequence). Trimming took off 3 bases at V and 8 bases at J, with 13 bases between the two ends. The CDR3 covers 13 residues.

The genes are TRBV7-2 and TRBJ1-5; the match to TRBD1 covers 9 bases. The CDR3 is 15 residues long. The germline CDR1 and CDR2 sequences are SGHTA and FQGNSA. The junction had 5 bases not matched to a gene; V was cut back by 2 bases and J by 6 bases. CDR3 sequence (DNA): TGTGCCAGCAGCTTACGGACAGGGGAAGGTCAGCCCCAGCATTTT. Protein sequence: CASSLRTGEGQPQHF.

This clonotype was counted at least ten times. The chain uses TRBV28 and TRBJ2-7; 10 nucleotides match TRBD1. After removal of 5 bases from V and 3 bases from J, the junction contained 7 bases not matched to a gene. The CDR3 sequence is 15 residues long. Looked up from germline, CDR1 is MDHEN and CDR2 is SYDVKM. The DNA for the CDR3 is TGTGCCAGCAGTCTTGGACAGGGGGAAGGCTACGAGCAGTACTTC. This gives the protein CASSLGQGEGYEQYF.

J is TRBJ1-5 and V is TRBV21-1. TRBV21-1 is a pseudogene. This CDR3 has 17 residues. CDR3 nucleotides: TGTGCCAGCAGCAAGGTCGCGTGCAGGCAGGGCGGTCAGCCCCAGCATTTT. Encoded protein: CASSKVACRQGGQPQHF.

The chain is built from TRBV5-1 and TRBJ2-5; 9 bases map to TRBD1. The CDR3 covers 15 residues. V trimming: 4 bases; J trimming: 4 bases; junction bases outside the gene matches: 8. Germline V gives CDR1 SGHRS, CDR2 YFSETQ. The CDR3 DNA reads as TGCGCCAGCAGCGTGGGACAGGGAGTGACAGAGACCCAGTACTTC. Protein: CASSVGQGVTETQYF.

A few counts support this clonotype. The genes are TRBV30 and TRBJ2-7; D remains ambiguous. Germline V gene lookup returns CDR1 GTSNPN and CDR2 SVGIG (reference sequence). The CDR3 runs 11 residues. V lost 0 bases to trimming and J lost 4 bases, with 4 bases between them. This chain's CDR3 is CAWSVGYEQYF. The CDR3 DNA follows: TGTGCCTGGAGTGTAGGGTACGAGCAGTACTTC.

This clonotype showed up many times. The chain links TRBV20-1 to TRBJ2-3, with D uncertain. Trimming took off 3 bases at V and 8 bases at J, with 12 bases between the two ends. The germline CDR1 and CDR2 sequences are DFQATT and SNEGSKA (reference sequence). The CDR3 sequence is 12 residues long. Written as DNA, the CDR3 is TGCAGTGCTAGGTATTCTCCCCGTACGCAGTATTTT. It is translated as CSARYSPRTQYF.

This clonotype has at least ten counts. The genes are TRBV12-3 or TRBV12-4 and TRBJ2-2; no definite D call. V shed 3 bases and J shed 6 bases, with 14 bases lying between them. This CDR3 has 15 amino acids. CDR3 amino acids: CASSFRLPRAGELFF. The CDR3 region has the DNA TGTGCCAGCAGTTTTCGACTCCCAAGGGCCGGGGAGCTGTTTTTT.

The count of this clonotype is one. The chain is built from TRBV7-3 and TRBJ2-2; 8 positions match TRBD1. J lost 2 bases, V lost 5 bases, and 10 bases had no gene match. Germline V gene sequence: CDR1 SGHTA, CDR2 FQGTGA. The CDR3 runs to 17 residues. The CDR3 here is CASSISRDRTNTGELFF. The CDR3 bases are TGTGCCAGCAGCATATCCCGGGACAGGACAAACACCGGGGAGCTGTTTTTT.

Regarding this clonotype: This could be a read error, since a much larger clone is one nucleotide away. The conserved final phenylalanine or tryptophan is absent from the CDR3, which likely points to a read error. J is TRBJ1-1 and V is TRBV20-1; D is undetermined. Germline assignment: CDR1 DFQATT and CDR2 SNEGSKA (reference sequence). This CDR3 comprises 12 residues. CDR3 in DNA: TGCAGCGTCTCTATTCGGAACACTGAAGCTTTCTCT. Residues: CSVSIRNTEAFS.

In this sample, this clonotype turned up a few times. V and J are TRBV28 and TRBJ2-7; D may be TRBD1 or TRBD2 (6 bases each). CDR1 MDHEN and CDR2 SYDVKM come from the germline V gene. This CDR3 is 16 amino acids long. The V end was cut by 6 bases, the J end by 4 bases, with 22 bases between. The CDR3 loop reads CASRDDEGGRAYEQYF. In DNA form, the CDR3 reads TGTGCCAGCAGAGACGACGAGGGGGGCCGCGCGTACGAGCAGTACTTC.

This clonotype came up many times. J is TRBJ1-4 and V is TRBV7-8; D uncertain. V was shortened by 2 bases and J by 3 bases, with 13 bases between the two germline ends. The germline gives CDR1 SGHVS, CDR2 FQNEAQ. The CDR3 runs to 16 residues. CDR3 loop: CASSLILAASNEKLFF. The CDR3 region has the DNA TGTGCCAGCAGCTTAATCTTGGCAGCTTCTAATGAAAAACTGTTTTTT.